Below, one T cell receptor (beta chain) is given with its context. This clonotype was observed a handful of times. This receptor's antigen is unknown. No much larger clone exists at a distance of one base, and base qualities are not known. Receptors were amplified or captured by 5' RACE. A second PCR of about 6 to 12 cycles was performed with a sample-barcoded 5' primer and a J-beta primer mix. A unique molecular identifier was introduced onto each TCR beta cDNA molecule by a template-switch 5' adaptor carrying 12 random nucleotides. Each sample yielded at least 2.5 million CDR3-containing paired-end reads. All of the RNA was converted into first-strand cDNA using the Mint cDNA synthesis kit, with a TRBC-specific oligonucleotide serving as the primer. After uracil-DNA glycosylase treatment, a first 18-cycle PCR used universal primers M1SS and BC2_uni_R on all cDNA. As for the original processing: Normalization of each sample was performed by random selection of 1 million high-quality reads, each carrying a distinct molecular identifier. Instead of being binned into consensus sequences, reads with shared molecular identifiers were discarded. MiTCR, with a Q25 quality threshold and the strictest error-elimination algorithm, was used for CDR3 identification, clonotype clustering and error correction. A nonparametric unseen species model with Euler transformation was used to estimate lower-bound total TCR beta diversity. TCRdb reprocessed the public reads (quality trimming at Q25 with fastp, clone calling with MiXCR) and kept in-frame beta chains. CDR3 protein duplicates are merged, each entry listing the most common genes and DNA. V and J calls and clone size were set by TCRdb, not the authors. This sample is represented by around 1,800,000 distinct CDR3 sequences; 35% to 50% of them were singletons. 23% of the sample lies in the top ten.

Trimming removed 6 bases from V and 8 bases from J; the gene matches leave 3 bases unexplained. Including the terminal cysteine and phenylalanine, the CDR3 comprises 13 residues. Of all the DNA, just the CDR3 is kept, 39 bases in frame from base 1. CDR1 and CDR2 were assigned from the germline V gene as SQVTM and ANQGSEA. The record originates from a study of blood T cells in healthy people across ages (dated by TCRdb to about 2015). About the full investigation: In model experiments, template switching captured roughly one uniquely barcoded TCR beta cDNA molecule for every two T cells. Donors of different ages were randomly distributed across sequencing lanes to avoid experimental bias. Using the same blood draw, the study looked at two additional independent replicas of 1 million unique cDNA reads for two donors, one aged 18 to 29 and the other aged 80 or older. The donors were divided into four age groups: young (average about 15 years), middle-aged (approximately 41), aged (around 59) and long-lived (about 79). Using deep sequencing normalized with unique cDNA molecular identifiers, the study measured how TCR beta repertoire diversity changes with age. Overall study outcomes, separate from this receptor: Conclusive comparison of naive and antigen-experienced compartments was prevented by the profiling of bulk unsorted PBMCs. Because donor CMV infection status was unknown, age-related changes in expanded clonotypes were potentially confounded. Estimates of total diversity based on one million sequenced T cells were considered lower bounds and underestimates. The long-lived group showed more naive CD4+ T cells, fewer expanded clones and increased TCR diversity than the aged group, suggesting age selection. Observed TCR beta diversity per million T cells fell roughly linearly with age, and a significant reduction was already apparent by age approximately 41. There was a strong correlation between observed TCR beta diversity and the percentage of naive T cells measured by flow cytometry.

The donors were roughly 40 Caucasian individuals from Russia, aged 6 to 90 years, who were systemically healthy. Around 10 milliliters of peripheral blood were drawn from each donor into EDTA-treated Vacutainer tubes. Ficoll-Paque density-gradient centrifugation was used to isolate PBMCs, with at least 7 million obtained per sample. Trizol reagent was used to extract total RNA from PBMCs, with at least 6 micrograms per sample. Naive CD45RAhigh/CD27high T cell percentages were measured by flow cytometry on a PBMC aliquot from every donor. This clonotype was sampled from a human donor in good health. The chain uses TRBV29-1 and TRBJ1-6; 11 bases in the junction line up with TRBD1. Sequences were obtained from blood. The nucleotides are TGCAGCGTAGGACAGGGGGCTGATTCACCCCTCCACTTT. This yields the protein CSVGQGADSPLHF.